These 9 T cell receptor beta chains came from one sample sequenced in a study of blood T cell repertoires in COVID-19. Libraries were prepared by immunoSEQ multiplex PCR; TCRdb keeps only in-frame clonotypes and omits some of them. The table lists approximately 240,000 clones, around nine tenths of them singletons. The specimen sequenced was peripheral blood. All receptors derive from a woman between 40 and 50 years old who had recovered from COVID-19.

The chain's CDR3 is CASSPQRVRGEQYF. The CDR3 DNA sequence: TGTGCCAGCAGTCCTCAAAGGGTCAGGGGAGAGCAGTATTTT. V usage is TRBV3-1 (or the pseudogene TRBV3-2) and J usage is TRBJ2-3, with D perhaps matching TRBD1 (6 bases). Trimming removed 6 bases at V and 11 bases at J, with 21 bases between. This CDR3 spans 14 amino acids. The germline gives CDR1 LGHDT, CDR2 YNNKEL (reference sequence).

The chain carries TRBV5-1 and TRBJ2-1, with D uncertain. Germline assignment: CDR1 SGHRS and CDR2 YFSETQ. Trimming took 0 bases from V and 4 from J, leaving 8 bases between them. The CDR3 has 14 amino acids. CDR3: CASSLGQIYNEQFF. The CDR3 region has the DNA TGCGCCAGCAGCTTGGGCCAGATATACAATGAGCAGTTCTTC.

The chain uses TRBV19 and TRBJ2-5, with 8 bases lining up with TRBD1. V lost 7 bases and J lost 1; bases outside the gene matches: 11. Germline V gene sequence: CDR1 LNHDA, CDR2 SQIVND (reference sequence). CDR3 size: 16 residues. CDR3 nucleotide sequence: TGTGCCAGTAAGAGCCTTGGGACAGGACTCCAAGAGACCCAGTACTTC. Protein: CASKSLGTGLQETQYF.

This chain links TRBV7-9 with TRBJ1-6; a possible D gene is TRBD1 (5 bases). This CDR3 region has 14 residues. V was shortened by 5 bases and J by 7 bases, with 12 bases between the two germline ends. Germline V gives CDR1 SEHNR, CDR2 FQNEAQ (reference sequence). CDR3 sequence reads: CASSTTGANSPLHF. DNA for the CDR3: TGTGCCAGCAGCACAACAGGTGCCAATTCACCCCTCCACTTT.

The chain employs TRBV6-8 and TRBJ2-6; 7 bases match TRBD1. Germline CDR1 is MNHGY and CDR2 is SAAAGT. The CDR3 is made up of 16 amino acids. Trimming took 5 bases from V and 0 from J; bases not matched to a gene: 4. The CDR3 is CASSRDRASGANVLTF. The CDR3 nucleotides read TGTGCCAGCAGTCGGGACAGAGCCTCTGGGGCCAACGTCCTGACTTTC.

This chain joins TRBV27 and TRBJ2-1, with TRBD2 identical over 12 bases. J was trimmed by 5 bases and V by 6 bases; bases with no gene match: 2. Germline assignment: CDR1 MNHEY and CDR2 SMNVEV (reference sequence). The CDR3 totals 14 residues. The CDR3 coding sequence is TGTGCCAGCAGGAGACTAGCGGGAGACAATGAGCAGTTCTTC. As protein: CASRRLAGDNEQFF.

This chain uses TRBV18 with TRBJ1-5; possibly TRBD1 for D (6 bases). V was cut by 2 bases and J by 7 bases, with 12 bases left in between. Germline lookup yields CDR1 KGHSH and CDR2 LQKENI. There are 14 residues in the CDR3. The CDR3 region is CASSPVQGEQPQHF. The CDR3 nucleotides are TGTGCCAGCTCACCAGTACAGGGTGAGCAGCCCCAGCATTTT. The complete variable domain, with remaining parts taken from reference TRBV18 and TRBJ1-5, reads NAGVMQNPRHLVRRRGQEARLRCSPMKGHSHVYWYRQLPEEGLKFMVYLQKENIIDESGMPKERFSAEFPKEGPSILRIQQVVRGDSAAYFCASSPVQGEQPQHFGDGTRLSIL.

The chain uses TRBV30 and TRBJ1-2, with a possible D match to TRBD1 (6 bases). Per the germline V gene, CDR1 is GTSNPN and CDR2 is SVGIG (reference sequence). CDR3 size: 15 residues. Deletions cut 1 base from V and 2 bases from J, with 14 bases between. CDR3 in DNA: TGTGCCTGGAGTGCACGCGCCAGGGGAAACTATGGCTACACCTTC. It translates to CAWSARARGNYGYTF.

A single count supports this clone. The rearrangement links TRBV7-2 to TRBJ2-7; D is perhaps TRBD2 (6 bases). Trimming shortened V by 2 bases and J by 4 bases, and 15 bases separated the two germline ends. There are 15 residues in the CDR3. The germline gives CDR1 SGHTA, CDR2 FQGNSA. The CDR3 nucleotides are TGTGCCAGCAGCTTATCGGGCCTAGCGAGATACGAGCAGTACTTC. Its protein product is CASSLSGLARYEQYF.